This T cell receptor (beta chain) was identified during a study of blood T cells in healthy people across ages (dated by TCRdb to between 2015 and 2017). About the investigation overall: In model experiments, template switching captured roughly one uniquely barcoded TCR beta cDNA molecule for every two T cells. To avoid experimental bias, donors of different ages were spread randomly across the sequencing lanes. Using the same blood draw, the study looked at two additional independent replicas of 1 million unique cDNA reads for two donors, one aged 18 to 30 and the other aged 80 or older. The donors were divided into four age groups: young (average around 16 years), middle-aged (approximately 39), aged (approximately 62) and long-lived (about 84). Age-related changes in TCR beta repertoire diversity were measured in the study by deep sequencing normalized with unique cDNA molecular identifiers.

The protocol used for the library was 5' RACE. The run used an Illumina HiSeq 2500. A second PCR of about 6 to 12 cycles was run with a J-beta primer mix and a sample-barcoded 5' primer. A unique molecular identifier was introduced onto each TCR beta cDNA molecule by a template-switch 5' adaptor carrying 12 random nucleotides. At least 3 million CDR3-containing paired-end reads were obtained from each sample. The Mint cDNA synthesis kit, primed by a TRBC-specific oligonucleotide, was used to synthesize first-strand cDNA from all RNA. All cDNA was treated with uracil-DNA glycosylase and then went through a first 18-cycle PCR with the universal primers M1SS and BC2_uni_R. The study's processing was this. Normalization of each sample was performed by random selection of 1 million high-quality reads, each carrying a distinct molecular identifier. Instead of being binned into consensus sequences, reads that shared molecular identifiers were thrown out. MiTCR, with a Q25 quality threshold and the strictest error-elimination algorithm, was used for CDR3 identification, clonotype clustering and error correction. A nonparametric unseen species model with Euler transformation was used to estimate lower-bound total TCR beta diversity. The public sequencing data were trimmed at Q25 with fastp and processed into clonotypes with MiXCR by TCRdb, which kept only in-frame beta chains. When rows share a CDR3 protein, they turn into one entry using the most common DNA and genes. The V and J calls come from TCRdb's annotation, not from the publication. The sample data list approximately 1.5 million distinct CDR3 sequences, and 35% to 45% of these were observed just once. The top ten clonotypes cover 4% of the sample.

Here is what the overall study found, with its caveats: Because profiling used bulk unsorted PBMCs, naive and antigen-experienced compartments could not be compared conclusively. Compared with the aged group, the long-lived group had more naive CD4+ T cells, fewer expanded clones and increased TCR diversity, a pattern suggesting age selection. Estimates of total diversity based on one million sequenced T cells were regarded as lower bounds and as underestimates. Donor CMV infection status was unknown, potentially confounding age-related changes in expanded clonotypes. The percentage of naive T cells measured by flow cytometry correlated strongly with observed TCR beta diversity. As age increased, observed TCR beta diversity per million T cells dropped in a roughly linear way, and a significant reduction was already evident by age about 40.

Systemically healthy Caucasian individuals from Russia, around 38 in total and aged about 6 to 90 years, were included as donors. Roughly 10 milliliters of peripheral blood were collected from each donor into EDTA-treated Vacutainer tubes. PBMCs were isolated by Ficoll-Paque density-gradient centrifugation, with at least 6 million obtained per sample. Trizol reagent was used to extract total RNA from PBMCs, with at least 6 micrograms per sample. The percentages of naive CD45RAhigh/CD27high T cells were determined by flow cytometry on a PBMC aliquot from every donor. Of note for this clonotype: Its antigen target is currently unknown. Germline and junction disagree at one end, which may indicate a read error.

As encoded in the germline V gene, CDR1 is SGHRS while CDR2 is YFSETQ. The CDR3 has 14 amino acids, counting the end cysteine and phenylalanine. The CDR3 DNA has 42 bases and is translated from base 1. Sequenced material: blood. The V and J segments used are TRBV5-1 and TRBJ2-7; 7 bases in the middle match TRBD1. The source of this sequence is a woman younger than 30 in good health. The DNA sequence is TGCGCCAGCAGCTTAGGCCAGGGGGAGTACGGGCAGTACTTC. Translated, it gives CASSLGQGEYGQYF.